This T cell receptor beta chain was identified in a study of Graves' ophthalmopathy and Graves' hyperthyroidism (dated by TCRdb to the late 2010s). A note on the overall study: Peripheral blood was collected at initial diagnosis, prior to any treatment. To explore V-J signatures that distinguish ophthalmopathy from hyperthyroidism, a discovery set of 90 to 100 patients was enrolled, made up of 40 to 45 with ophthalmopathy and some 58 with stable hyperthyroidism. To tell Graves' ophthalmopathy apart from Graves' hyperthyroidism, and to predict which patients would progress to ophthalmopathy, the study relied on TCR beta repertoire signatures. In over 5 hyperthyroidism patients, the T-cell repertoire of thyroid tissue was compared with the T-cell repertoire of blood. Following sample collection, hyperthyroidism patients were given methimazole at a starting dose of 30 mg daily, and ophthalmopathy patients were given high-dose intravenous methylprednisolone. An independent validation cohort was composed of approximately 19 hyperthyroidism patients and more than 15 patients who later progressed from hyperthyroidism to ophthalmopathy. In total, 135 blood samples were TCR-sequenced: 40 to 45 ophthalmopathy, around 75 hyperthyroidism and roughly 17 hyperthyroidism-to-ophthalmopathy patients.

Concerning this clonotype: What antigen it recognizes has not been identified. Base-call qualities are not available, and no considerably larger clone is one nucleotide away.

Patients with ophthalmopathy had moderately to severely active disease, with a Clinical Activity Score of 3 or more, a NOSPECS grade of 4 or more, and a disease duration of less than 3 months. Patients with other autoimmune diseases, uncontrolled infections, pregnancy or lactation were excluded. Diagnosis relied on clinical symptoms, serum thyroxine, TRAb, thyroid ultrasound and orbital computed tomography. Ficoll-Paque density gradient centrifugation was used to isolate PBMCs from approximately 10 ml of fresh peripheral blood. Total RNA was extracted using Trizol reagent, and RNA quality was checked on an Agilent 2100 Bioanalyzer. V and J lose 8 bases and 1 base, and a span of 14 bases separates them. Per the germline V gene (reference sequence), SEHNR is the CDR1 and FQNEAQ is the CDR2. The CDR3 covers 14 residues, taking in both the cysteine and the phenylalanine. The only DNA kept is the CDR3, 42 bases in frame from the first base.

TCR beta CDR3 regions were amplified from RNA transcripts for repertoire sequencing. A first-round RT-PCR used HTBI primers with the Qiagen OneStep RT-PCR kit, followed by a second-round multiplex PCR, size selection and purification. Libraries were sequenced on an Illumina HiSeq2000 using paired-end 100 bp reads. Concerning the study's data processing: SOAPnuke was used to process the reads, throwing out any read that had adapters, had uncalled bases, had a mean Phred below 15, or lacked an exact constant-primer or identifier match. COPE v1.2.5 was used to merge high-quality paired reads. Clonotypes were defined as unique nucleotide sequences and were aligned to IMGT TRB V, D and J references using MiTCR v1.1. The analysis was limited to V-J combinations with a frequency above 0.0001, which together covered 99.2% of repertoires. For each V-J combination, a TCR clonal expansion and chaos score was defined as F50 clonal expansion divided by the chaos observed in the TCRdist matrix. Welch's t-statistics and random forest were used to reduce the features to 10 to 15 V-J combinations, which were then used as input to a naive Bayes classifier. The Morisita-Horn index was used to measure how similar the thyroid and blood repertoires were. TCRdb redid the processing of the public reads, applying fastp at Q25 and MiXCR, and retained in-frame beta chains. Rows with a matching CDR3 protein are joined into one entry that keeps the most common DNA and genes. Here the V and J calls rest on TCRdb's processing, not on the authors' analysis. The sample table records around 600,000 distinct CDR3 sequences; under 50% of these occur just once. The ten largest make up around 3% of the sample.

The study at large found these results: Most expanded thyroid clonotypes with frequency above 0.001 were also detected in blood, suggesting blood repertoires may reflect the thyroid immune response. In validation, the model predicted ophthalmopathy progression with 70.59% sensitivity and roughly 72% specificity; some twelve predicted patients were CT-confirmed with GO in a median of approximately six months. No statistical method was used to predetermine the sample size, and group allocation was not hidden from the investigators. Ophthalmopathy was separated from stable hyperthyroidism by the 13-signature model with roughly 88% sensitivity and 81% to 83% specificity in cross-validation and with 80%/75% in the test set.

The sequence joins TRBV7-9 to TRBJ1-1, and possibly TRBD1, on 6 matching bases. The sequenced sample was peripheral blood. This TCR came from an adult man with Graves' ophthalmopathy. In nucleotides, the sequence is TGTGCCAGCTCACTCCGGACAGAGAACACTGAAGCTTTCTTT. Its protein is CASSLRTENTEAFF.